This entry lists 27 T cell receptor beta chains sequenced from one sample in a study of Tregs in tolerant kidney transplant recipients. Repertoires were generated with immunoSEQ multiplex PCR, while TCRdb's copy carries only in-frame clones and drops some. The sample consists of about 240,000 clones, approximately 83% of them appearing once. The sequenced sample consisted of CD4+ T cells from blood. These receptors all come from a human donor in good health.

The V and J genes are TRBV19 and TRBJ1-5, with a possible D match to TRBD1 (5 bases). Germline V gene sequence: CDR1 LNHDA, CDR2 SQIVND (reference sequence). The V end lost 5 bases, the J end lost 0 bases, and 20 bases lay between the germline ends. This CDR3 is 18 amino acids long. Here the CDR3 reads CASSRGRPTLSSNQPQHF. The CDR3 DNA sequence: TGTGCCAGTAGTCGGGGCAGGCCCACTCTTTCTAGCAATCAGCCCCAGCATTTT.

The chain uses TRBV5-1 and TRBJ1-2, with a possible D match to TRBD1 (6 bases). The germline gives CDR1 SGHRS, CDR2 YFSETQ. This CDR3 is built from 14 residues. V shed 0 bases and J shed 4 bases, with 10 bases lying between them. The CDR3: CASSLGGQGYGYTF. The CDR3 region has the DNA TGCGCCAGCAGCTTGGGGGGACAAGGCTATGGCTACACCTTC.

The chain links TRBV6-1 to TRBJ2-1; D not resolved. This CDR3 contains 13 residues. Trimming removed 5 bases from V and 5 bases from J, with 10 bases in between. The germline V gene encodes CDR1 MNHNS and CDR2 SASEGT. This CDR3 reads CASSHETNNEQFF. The CDR3 nucleotides read TGTGCCAGCAGTCACGAGACAAACAATGAGCAGTTCTTC.

The rearrangement joins TRBV6-1 to TRBJ2-1, with 10 bases matching TRBD2. Germline loops: CDR1 MNHNS, CDR2 SASEGT. The CDR3 runs 13 residues. V lost 8 bases to trimming and J lost 3 bases; unmatched junction nucleotides: 1. The CDR3 region is CASRLAGYNEQFF. CDR3 DNA: TGTGCCAGCCGACTAGCGGGCTACAATGAGCAGTTCTTC.

The rearrangement uses TRBV19 and TRBJ2-3, with a tentative D call TRBD1 (5 bases). The CDR3 is 14 residues long. Germline V gene data show CDR1 as LNHDA and CDR2 as SQIVND (reference sequence). Trimming took 7 bases from V and 1 from J, leaving 12 bases between them. The CDR3 nucleotides are TGTGCCAGTAAACAGGCTCTCGGCACAGATACGCAGTATTTT. Residues: CASKQALGTDTQYF.

The chain carries TRBV30 and TRBJ1-6; 10 nucleotides line up with TRBD1. V dropped 8 bases and J dropped 6; count of bases not matched to a gene: 10. The CDR3 totals 15 residues. Germline values: CDR1 GTSNPN, CDR2 SVGIG (reference sequence). CDR3 loop: CAGSSGTGVNSPLHF. CDR3 in DNA: TGTGCCGGATCTTCCGGGACAGGGGTTAATTCACCCCTCCACTTT. The full variable domain, rest sourced from reference TRBV30 and TRBJ1-6, is SQTIHQWPATLVQPVGSPLSLECTVEGTSNPNLYWYRQAAGRGLQLLFYSVGIGQISSEVPQNLSASRPQDRQFILSSKKLLLSDSGFYLCAGSSGTGVNSPLHFGNGTRLTVT.

The chain employs TRBV6-5 and TRBJ1-4; D ambiguous. Germline CDR1 MNHEY, CDR2 SVGAGI. V was cut by 5 bases and J by 6 bases, with 16 bases left in between. CDR3 size: 15 residues. The CDR3 is CASSHRSAGDEKLFF. CDR3 nucleotide sequence: TGTGCCAGCAGTCACCGGTCGGCTGGGGATGAAAAACTGTTTTTT.

V is TRBV7-2 and J is TRBJ2-5; D is possibly TRBD2 (5 bases). Germline CDR1 and CDR2: SGHTA and FQGNSA. This CDR3 is built from 17 residues. Trimming took off 5 bases at V and 2 bases at J, with 21 bases between the two ends. CDR3 DNA: TGTGCCAGCAGCGACCCCTGGGCCGGGAACGGGCAAGAGACCCAGTACTTC. The encoded protein is CASSDPWAGNGQETQYF.

The chain recombines TRBV5-4 with TRBJ1-6, with a tentative D call TRBD1 (5 bases). V dropped 6 bases and J dropped 3 bases, with 13 bases sitting between them. The CDR3 covers 15 residues. Germline V gene sequence: CDR1 SGHNT, CDR2 YYREEE (reference sequence). CDR3 residues: CASTPDSLYNSPLHF. The CDR3 region has the DNA TGTGCCAGCACCCCCGACAGCCTCTATAATTCACCCCTCCACTTT.

CDR3 residues: CAWSSDRGLSEKLFF. The CDR3 bases are TGTGCCTGGAGTTCCGACAGGGGGCTTAGTGAAAAACTGTTTTTT. This chain joins TRBV30 and TRBJ1-4; TRBD1 matches 10 bases. The CDR3 covers 15 residues. Germline V CDR1 and CDR2: GTSNPN, SVGIG (reference sequence). With 2 bases clipped from V and 7 bases from J, the junction kept 7 bases outside the gene matches. Complete variable domain (other parts from reference TRBV30 and TRBJ1-4): SQTIHQWPATLVQPVGSPLSLECTVEGTSNPNLYWYRQAAGRGLQLLFYSVGIGQISSEVPQNLSASRPQDRQFILSSKKLLLSDSGFYLCAWSSDRGLSEKLFFGSGTQLSVL.

V usage is TRBV25-1 and J usage is TRBJ2-5; 7 bases match TRBD1. The CDR3 is made up of 14 amino acids. Per the germline V gene, CDR1 is MGHDK and CDR2 is SYGVNS. The trim removed 8 bases at V and 2 bases at J, leaving 8 bases unmatched. The CDR3 loop is CASRRGTAQETQYF. CDR3 DNA: TGTGCCAGCCGCAGAGGGACAGCTCAAGAGACCCAGTACTTC.

The chain employs TRBV27 and TRBJ1-6; D might be TRBD1 (5 bases). Germline assignment: CDR1 MNHEY and CDR2 SMNVEV (reference sequence). Trimming stripped 1 base from V and 2 bases from J, with 12 bases between. CDR3 length: 17 amino acids. CDR3 loop: CASSLFVGVTYNSPLHF. The CDR3, as DNA: TGTGCCAGCAGTTTATTCGTAGGGGTCACCTATAATTCACCCCTCCACTTT.

CDR3 sequence (DNA): TGTGCCAGCAGAGGGACAGGGAGTCTCAATCAGCCCCAGCATTTT. The encoded protein is CASRGTGSLNQPQHF. The gene calls are TRBV19 and TRBJ1-5; the match to TRBD1 covers 9 bases. V was clipped by 9 bases and J by 3 bases; unmatched bases: 9. From germline, CDR1 is LNHDA and CDR2 SQIVND (reference sequence). The CDR3 extends over 15 amino acids. Using reference TRBV19 and TRBJ1-5 for the parts outside the CDR3, the full variable domain is DGGITQSPKYLFRKEGQNVTLSCEQNLNHDAMYWYRQDPGQGLRLIYYSQIVNDFQKGDIAEGYSVSREKKESFPLTVTSAQKNPTAFYLCASRGTGSLNQPQHFGDGTRLSIL.

V gene TRBV5-1 combines with J gene TRBJ2-2; the match to TRBD2 covers 11 bases. J was trimmed by 3 bases and V by 1 base; bases with no gene match: 5. Looked up from germline, CDR1 is SGHRS and CDR2 is YFSETQ. The CDR3 runs 17 residues. CDR3 residues: CASSLLPGLADTGELFF. CDR3 DNA sequence: TGCGCCAGCAGCTTGCTCCCGGGACTAGCGGACACCGGGGAGCTGTTTTTT.

This clone has a handful of counts. The chain is built from TRBV7-9 and TRBJ1-2, with 8 bases matching TRBD1. CDR3 length equals 16 residues. J gave up 4 bases and V 5 bases, and 12 bases lay outside the gene matches. In germline, CDR1 is SEHNR, CDR2 FQNEAQ (reference sequence). CDR3 sequence (DNA): TGTGCCAGCAGCCCGCAAACAGGGGGGTACGTCTATGGCTACACCTTC. This encodes CASSPQTGGYVYGYTF. Complete variable domain (other parts from reference TRBV7-9 and TRBJ1-2): DTGVSQNPRHKITKRGQNVTFRCDPISEHNRLYWYRQTLGQGPEFLTYFQNEAQLEKSRLLSDRFSAERPKGSFSTLEIQRTEQGDSAMYLCASSPQTGGYVYGYTFGSGTRLTVV.

The CDR3 reads CASSQDRRMNTEAFF. CDR3 sequence (DNA): TGTGCCAGCAGCCAGGACAGGCGAATGAACACTGAAGCTTTCTTT. The V call is TRBV5-6, the J call TRBJ1-1; 7 bases are a match to TRBD1. The CDR3 is made up of 15 amino acids. V shed 4 bases and J 0 bases; nucleotides not matched to a gene: 6. Looked up from germline, CDR1 is SGHDT and CDR2 is YYEEEE. The full variable domain, completed using reference TRBV5-6 and TRBJ1-1, is DAGVTQSPTHLIKTRGQQVTLRCSPKSGHDTVSWYQQALGQGPQFIFQYYEEEERQRGNFPDRFSGHQFPNYSSELNVNALLLGDSALYLCASSQDRRMNTEAFFGQGTRLTVV.

This chain links TRBV6-5 with TRBJ1-1; 11 bases match TRBD1. Losses at the gene ends were 5 bases for V and 7 bases for J; bases not matched to a gene: 9. From germline, CDR1 is MNHEY and CDR2 SVGAGI. The CDR3 has 15 residues. CDR3 loop: CASSRSRDRGVEAFF. CDR3 nucleotide sequence: TGTGCCAGCAGTAGGTCCCGGGACAGGGGGGTTGAAGCTTTCTTT.

The chain couples TRBV30 to TRBJ2-3, with D uncertain. Germline CDR1 reads GTSNPN; CDR2 reads SVGIG (reference sequence). V was clipped by 5 bases and J by 5 bases, with 8 bases between them. The CDR3 totals 11 residues. The CDR3 spells CAWDAVDTQYF. The CDR3 coding sequence is TGTGCCTGGGACGCGGTAGATACGCAGTATTTT. The full variable domain, completed using reference TRBV30 and TRBJ2-3, is SQTIHQWPATLVQPVGSPLSLECTVEGTSNPNLYWYRQAAGRGLQLLFYSVGIGQISSEVPQNLSASRPQDRQFILSSKKLLLSDSGFYLCAWDAVDTQYFGPGTRLTVL.

The rearrangement links TRBV10-3 to TRBJ2-7; D is unclear. This CDR3 has 14 residues. CDR1 is ENHRY and CDR2 is SYGVKD in the germline V gene. V shed 0 bases and J shed 0 bases, with 6 bases lying between them. This CDR3 reads CAISESTASYEQYF. As DNA, the CDR3 is TGTGCCATCAGTGAGTCTACAGCCTCCTACGAGCAGTACTTC.

The chain recombines TRBV27 with TRBJ2-1, with 11 bases lining up with TRBD2. The CDR3 is made up of 15 amino acids. The germline V gene encodes CDR1 MNHEY and CDR2 SMNVEV (reference sequence). V lost 4 bases and J lost 3; bases outside the gene matches: 2. CDR3 region: CASSSLAGGYNEQFF. The CDR3 bases are TGTGCCAGCAGTTCTCTAGCGGGAGGCTACAATGAGCAGTTCTTC.

The V and J genes are TRBV7-2 and TRBJ1-2, with D possibly being TRBD1 (6 bases). Germline V gives CDR1 SGHTA, CDR2 FQGNSA. The CDR3 extends over 16 amino acids. The V end lost 5 bases, the J end lost 8 bases, and 24 bases lay between the germline ends. The CDR3 spells CASSPTGGRGYWGYTF. In DNA, the CDR3 is TGTGCCAGCAGCCCCACTGGTGGCAGGGGCTATTGGGGCTACACCTTC.

The genes are TRBV19 and TRBJ1-5, with 9 bases matching TRBD1. In germline, CDR1 is LNHDA, CDR2 SQIVND (reference sequence). The CDR3 runs 14 residues. With V trimmed by 3 bases and J by 9 bases, 6 bases remained unmatched. CDR3 DNA: TGTGCCAGTAGTATGAGGACAGGGGCCAGGCCCCAGCATTTT. This sequence encodes CASSMRTGARPQHF.

This chain uses TRBV7-2 with TRBJ2-7; the match to TRBD2 covers 10 bases. Germline V CDR1 and CDR2: SGHTA, FQGNSA. This CDR3 is 15 amino acids long. V lost 1 base to trimming and J lost 5 bases; unmatched junction nucleotides: 5. The CDR3 is CASSLVASGSHEQYF. As DNA, the CDR3 is TGTGCCAGCAGCTTAGTGGCTAGCGGGAGCCACGAGCAGTACTTC. The entire variable domain, with the rest obtained from reference TRBV7-2 and TRBJ2-7, is as follows: GAGVSQSPSNKVTEKGKDVELRCDPISGHTALYWYRQSLGQGLEFLIYFQGNSAPDKSGLPSDRFSAERTGGSVSTLTIQRTQQEDSAVYLCASSLVASGSHEQYFGPGTRLTVT.

The chain uses TRBV9 and TRBJ2-1; D is perhaps TRBD2 (5 bases). V lost 0 bases and J lost 0, with 19 bases in between. Germline V gene data show CDR1 as SGDLS and CDR2 as YYNGEE. This CDR3 is 19 amino acids long. The CDR3 region has the DNA TGTGCCAGCAGCGTAGCTACTTGGGGAGAGGTGGGCTCCTACAATGAGCAGTTCTTC. It specifies CASSVATWGEVGSYNEQFF.

This chain connects TRBV2 to TRBJ2-6; unclear D gene. Trimming left V 6 bases short and J 4 bases short, with 4 bases between. The germline V gene has CDR1 SNHLY and CDR2 FYNNEI. This CDR3 is built from 12 residues. The CDR3 DNA follows: TGTGCCAGCAGGGAGGGGGCCAACGTCCTGACTTTC. This sequence encodes CASREGANVLTF. The full variable domain, with the rest looked up from reference TRBV2 and TRBJ2-6, is EPEVTQTPSHQVTQMGQEVILRCVPISNHLYFYWYRQILGQKVEFLVSFYNNEISEKSEIFDDQFSVERPDGSNFTLKIRSTKLEDSAMYFCASREGANVLTFGAGSRLTVL.

The V call is TRBV5-1, the J call TRBJ1-5; weak D call: TRBD1 (5 bases). CDR1 and CDR2 from the germline V gene are SGHRS and YFSETQ. The CDR3 sequence is 15 residues long. Between the trimmed V and J ends, which lost 0 bases and 6 bases, there was a span of 13 bases. The CDR3 loop is CASSLGQGESQPQHF. The CDR3 bases are TGCGCCAGCAGCTTGGGGCAGGGAGAAAGTCAGCCCCAGCATTTT. Supplemented by reference TRBV5-1 and TRBJ1-5, the full variable domain reads KAGVTQTPRYLIKTRGQQVTLSCSPISGHRSVSWYQQTPGQGLQFLFEYFSETQRNKGNFPGRFSGRQFSNSRSEMNVSTLELGDSALYLCASSLGQGESQPQHFGDGTRLSIL.

The V and J genes are TRBV6-6 and TRBJ1-5; 9 nucleotides match TRBD1. V trimming: 6 bases; J trimming: 1 base; junction bases outside the gene matches: 7. CDR1 and CDR2 from the germline V gene are MNHNY and SVGAGI (reference sequence). This CDR3 spans 16 amino acids. CDR3 in amino acids: CASRTLDRGSNQPQHF. The CDR3 nucleotides read TGTGCCAGCAGAACCTTGGACAGGGGAAGCAATCAGCCCCAGCATTTT.